This T cell receptor beta chain emerged from a study of shared T cell receptors in the human thymus. TCRdb's table, derived via immunoSEQ multiplex PCR, lists solely in-frame clones and lacks some. Of hundreds of thousands of clones detected, around 87% appear once; the ten largest clones hold 0.0094%. Trimming removed 0 bases from V and 2 bases from J; junction bases left unmatched: 9. Germline V lookup: CDR1 SGHDN, CDR2 FVKESK. The CDR3 consists of 17 residues. The same sample was also used in a study of human thymus T cells. Per that study: Biased V and J segment usage appeared in thymus and peripheral blood. Unrelated people showed highly overlapping thymic repertoires, related research reported.

This receptor was obtained from a boy under three years old with a congenital heart defect. The sample taken for sequencing was thymocytes. This rearrangement joins TRBV14 to TRBJ2-7, with 8 bases matching TRBD2. The CDR3 sequence is CASSQETSGPKPYEQYF. The CDR3 nucleotides read TGTGCCAGCAGCCAAGAAACTAGCGGCCCCAAACCCTACGAGCAGTACTTC. Complete variable domain (other parts from reference TRBV14 and TRBJ2-7): EAGVTQFPSHSVIEKGQTVTLRCDPISGHDNLYWYRRVMGKEIKFLLHFVKESKQDESGMPNNRFLAERTGGTYSTLKVQPAELEDSGVYFCASSQETSGPKPYEQYFGPGTRLTVT.